The 27 T cell receptor beta chains below all came from one sample that was sequenced in a study of T cell changes during pregnancy in multiple sclerosis (dated by TCRdb to the late 2010s). The method was the immunoSEQ multiplex PCR assay. Imported from immuneACCESS, the table was reduced by TCRdb to in-frame sequences with V and J called. These copies leave out some clones; in studies compared against another copy, an unresolved V gene accounts for under half, and the cause of the remainder is not known. Present in this sample are around 59,000 clones, approximately 91% of which were seen just once. Roughly 0.76% of the sample lies in the top ten. The source material was CD4+ T cells from peripheral blood mononuclear cells, sampled in the first trimester of pregnancy. These receptors all come from a female donor with multiple sclerosis, enrolled in a pregnancy study.

The rearrangement uses TRBV5-8 and TRBJ1-6; weak D call: TRBD1 (6 bases). This CDR3 contains 18 residues. V lost 4 bases to trimming and J lost 9 bases, with 26 bases between them. Germline CDR1 is SGHTS and CDR2 is YDEGEE. The DNA for the CDR3 is TGTGCCAGCAGCCCATTTGCGGGGGGCGTCGCGGACAGTTCACCCCTCCACTTT. Translation: CASSPFAGGVADSSPLHF.

The chain joins TRBV27 to TRBJ1-6; D possibly corresponds to TRBD1 (6 bases). CDR1 and CDR2 from the germline V gene are MNHEY and SMNVEV (reference sequence). Trimming took off 6 bases at V and 14 bases at J, with 17 bases between the two ends. The CDR3 extends over 13 amino acids. The chain's CDR3 is CASSPDSLRTLHF. In DNA, the CDR3 is TGTGCCAGCAGCCCGGACAGTTTAAGGACCCTCCACTTT.

The V and J genes are TRBV10-1 and TRBJ1-1; D not certain. Germline V gene sequence: CDR1 WNHNN, CDR2 SYGVQD (reference sequence). The CDR3 length is 12 residues. Trimming removed 10 bases from V and 2 bases from J, with 11 bases in between. CDR3 amino acids: CATPVTNTEAFF. CDR3 in DNA: TGCGCCACCCCAGTGACTAACACTGAAGCTTTCTTT.

This sequence joins TRBV10-3 and TRBJ2-7; TRBD2 agrees at 7 bases. Trimming took 6 bases from V and 1 from J; bases not matched to a gene: 6. Germline V gives CDR1 ENHRY, CDR2 SYGVKD. The CDR3 sequence is 14 residues long. The CDR3 here is CAIRTGGGSYEQYF. In DNA form, the CDR3 reads TGTGCCATCAGGACGGGGGGAGGGTCCTACGAGCAGTACTTC.

This clone was recorded only once. This chain links TRBV7-2 with TRBJ1-1; D is perhaps TRBD1 (6 bases). The CDR3 contains 16 residues. The V gene's germline CDR1 is SGHTA and CDR2 FQGNSA. Deletions cut 1 base from V and 4 bases from J, with 16 bases between. The CDR3 sequence is CASSLVLGAWGTEAFF. DNA for the CDR3: TGTGCCAGCAGCTTAGTGTTGGGGGCGTGGGGCACTGAAGCTTTCTTT.

The rearrangement uses TRBV19 and TRBJ2-1; maybe TRBD2 (6 bases). The CDR3 has 16 amino acids. With 8 bases removed from V and 5 bases from J, the gap between germline ends came to 22 bases. Germline V gene data show CDR1 as LNHDA and CDR2 as SQIVND (reference sequence). In nucleotides, the CDR3 is TGTGCCAGTCGCGGTCGCCTGGAGGGATTTCACAATGAGCAGTTCTTC. Its translation is CASRGRLEGFHNEQFF.

This sequence joins TRBV13 and TRBJ2-3, with 12 bases lining up with TRBD2. The CDR3 has 16 residues. Unmatched junction bases numbered 6, after V lost 3 bases and J lost 5 bases. CDR1 PRHDT and CDR2 FYEKMQ come from the germline V gene (reference sequence). In DNA, the CDR3 is TGTGCCAGCAGCTTTCGGACTAGCGGGGTGGAAGATACGCAGTATTTT. This codes for CASSFRTSGVEDTQYF.

V gene TRBV7-6 combines with J gene TRBJ2-1, with D possibly matching TRBD2 (7 bases). In germline, CDR1 is SGHVS, CDR2 FNYEAQ. There are 14 residues in the CDR3. The V end was cut by 7 bases, the J end by 7 bases, with 17 bases between. As DNA, the CDR3 is TGTGCCAGCACCCTGGGGGGGCGCGGGAATGAGCAGTTCTTC. It translates to CASTLGGRGNEQFF.

The chain links TRBV6-5 to TRBJ1-6; TRBD1 aligns across 10 bases. CDR1 and CDR2 (germline): MNHEY, SVGAGI. V was pared by 8 bases and J by 4 bases, with 2 bases of the junction left unmatched. CDR3 length: 14 amino acids. DNA for the CDR3: TGTGCCAGCGGACAGGGGGGATATAATTCACCCCTCCACTTT. Translating it yields CASGQGGYNSPLHF.

This clone was seen once. The rearrangement uses TRBV2 and TRBJ2-3; TRBD2 might be the D (6 bases). The V gene lost 0 bases and the J gene lost 0 bases, with 7 bases spanning the gap. This CDR3 region has 15 residues. Looked up from germline, CDR1 is SNHLY and CDR2 is FYNNEI. CDR3 sequence (DNA): TGTGCCAGCAGTGAAGCGGGGGGTAGCACAGATACGCAGTATTTT. Its translation is CASSEAGGSTDTQYF. The complete variable domain, with remaining parts taken from reference TRBV2 and TRBJ2-3, reads EPEVTQTPSHQVTQMGQEVILRCVPISNHLYFYWYRQILGQKVEFLVSFYNNEISEKSEIFDDQFSVERPDGSNFTLKIRSTKLEDSAMYFCASSEAGGSTDTQYFGPGTRLTVL.

The gene calls are TRBV6-6 and TRBJ1-1, with a possible D match to TRBD1 (5 bases). Trimming removed 2 bases at V and 1 base at J, with 14 bases between. The CDR3 is made up of 16 amino acids. Germline CDR1 MNHNY, CDR2 SVGAGI (reference sequence). CDR3 region: CASSYPRDFPNTEAFF. In DNA form, the CDR3 reads TGTGCCAGCAGTTACCCCCGGGACTTTCCGAACACTGAAGCTTTCTTT.

The CDR3 loop is CATRDREAFF. The CDR3 nucleotides read TGTGCCACCCGGGACAGGGAAGCTTTCTTT. The rearrangement joins TRBV6-5 to TRBJ1-1, with 8 bases matching TRBD1. CDR1 and CDR2 (germline): MNHEY, SVGAGI. The V and J ends lost 10 bases and 8 bases, in that order; junction bases with no gene match: 3. CDR3 length: 10 residues.

This chain connects TRBV27 to TRBJ1-4, with no clear D. Germline V gene sequence: CDR1 MNHEY, CDR2 SMNVEV (reference sequence). The CDR3 covers 15 residues. V gave up 0 bases and J gave up 4 bases, with 9 bases separating them. CDR3 amino acids: CASSLSRVINEKLFF. The CDR3 nucleotides are TGTGCCAGCAGTTTATCGAGGGTCATTAATGAAAAACTGTTTTTT.

This sequence joins TRBV6-6 and TRBJ1-5; 8 bases are shared with TRBD1. The CDR3 runs to 14 residues. Looked up from germline, CDR1 is MNHNY and CDR2 is SVGAGI (reference sequence). Germline trimming cut 6 bases from V and 5 bases from J; bases unmatched to any gene: 6. CDR3 sequence: CASRPQGAHQPQHF. The CDR3 bases are TGTGCCAGCAGACCCCAGGGGGCCCATCAGCCCCAGCATTTT.

The V gene is TRBV19, the J gene TRBJ1-3; D is possibly TRBD1 (5 bases). CDR1 is LNHDA and CDR2 is SQIVND in the germline V gene (reference sequence). V was pared by 5 bases and J by 1 base, with 15 bases between. CDR3 length: 16 residues. The CDR3 sequence: CASSGPDKPSGNTIYF. CDR3 DNA sequence: TGTGCCAGTAGTGGCCCGGACAAACCTTCTGGAAACACCATATATTTT.

The chain is built from TRBV7-3 and TRBJ2-3, with 7 positions matching TRBD2. The CDR3 extends over 13 amino acids. Germline CDR1 reads SGHTA; CDR2 reads FQGTGA. After removal of 0 bases from V and 9 bases from J, the junction contained 3 bases not matched to a gene. The CDR3 DNA reads TGTGCCAGCAGCTTAACCCCCGGGGGGACGCAGTATTTT. It yields the protein CASSLTPGGTQYF.

V usage is TRBV9 and J usage is TRBJ2-5, with TRBD2 identical over 7 bases. V lost 3 bases to trimming and J lost 5 bases; unmatched junction nucleotides: 4. Germline V gene sequence: CDR1 SGDLS, CDR2 YYNGEE. The CDR3 contains 13 residues. The CDR3 reads CASSATSVETQYF. In DNA, the CDR3 is TGTGCCAGCAGCGCCACTAGCGTGGAGACCCAGTACTTC.

Only one count was recorded for this clone. J is TRBJ2-3 and V is TRBV5-5, with TRBD1 as a possible D gene (6 bases). The germline V gene has CDR1 SGHKS and CDR2 YYEKEE (reference sequence). V lost 4 bases to trimming and J lost 2 bases, with 14 bases between them. The CDR3 runs to 15 residues. CDR3 bases: TGTGCCAGCAGCGCCAGGGACACGTACACAGATACGCAGTATTTT. Translation: CASSARDTYTDTQYF.

The chain is built from TRBV7-2 and TRBJ1-1, with a possible D match to TRBD1 (6 bases). The CDR3 runs to 15 residues. From germline, CDR1 is SGHTA and CDR2 FQGNSA. Trimming removed 2 bases from V and 4 bases from J, with 14 bases in between. Here the CDR3 reads CASSLLQGLGTEAFF. Here the CDR3 DNA reads TGTGCCAGCAGCTTACTCCAGGGGTTGGGCACTGAAGCTTTCTTT.

A word on this clone: Germline and junction disagree at one end, which may indicate a read error. The chain's CDR3 is CASSLVGGLAEETQYF. The DNA for the CDR3 is TGTGCTAGCAGCTTAGTAGGGGGACTAGCGGAAGAGACCCAGTACTTC. The chain carries TRBV7-7 and TRBJ2-5, with 11 bases lining up with TRBD2. Germline CDR1 and CDR2: SSHAT and FNYEAQ (reference sequence). The CDR3 consists of 16 residues.

This clone was recorded only once. The chain is built from TRBV7-9 and TRBJ1-6, with 9 bases that match TRBD1. Trimming at V came to 5 bases and at J to 5 bases, leaving 7 bases not matched to a gene. Germline loops: CDR1 SEHNR, CDR2 FQNEAQ (reference sequence). The CDR3 has 16 residues. The CDR3 loop reads CASSRGTGPNNSPLHF. For the CDR3, the DNA is TGTGCCAGCAGCCGCGGGACAGGGCCCAATAATTCACCCCTCCACTTT.

This clone was detected once. V gene TRBV7-3 combines with J gene TRBJ2-2; D might be TRBD2 (6 bases). CDR1 SGHTA and CDR2 FQGTGA come from the germline V gene. The CDR3 loop spans 14 amino acids. Deletions cut 7 bases from V and 3 bases from J, with 12 bases between. In DNA, the CDR3 is TGTGCCAGCACCCCCGGGGACTACACCGGGGAGCTGTTTTTT. This gives the protein CASTPGDYTGELFF.

The chain joins TRBV7-2 to TRBJ1-1; tentative D call: TRBD1 (5 bases). The CDR3 spans 15 residues. The germline V gene encodes CDR1 SGHTA and CDR2 FQGNSA. V lost 0 bases to trimming and J lost 6 bases, with 14 bases between them. CDR3 sequence: CASSLARGGLPEAFF. The DNA for the CDR3 is TGTGCCAGCAGCTTAGCCCGGGGGGGGTTGCCTGAAGCTTTCTTT.

The chain combines TRBV18 with TRBJ2-7, with a tentative D call TRBD1 (6 bases). The V gene lost 8 bases and the J gene lost 7 bases, with 18 bases spanning the gap. Germline CDR1 KGHSH, CDR2 LQKENI. The CDR3 length is 13 residues. CDR3 loop: CASANRVQGEQYF. CDR3 in DNA: TGTGCCAGCGCCAACAGGGTCCAAGGGGAGCAGTACTTC.

This chain links TRBV25-1 with TRBJ2-1; TRBD2 agrees at 12 bases. After removal of 8 bases from V and 4 bases from J, the junction contained 6 bases not matched to a gene. From germline, CDR1 is MGHDK and CDR2 SYGVNS. CDR3 length: 15 residues. The CDR3 DNA follows: TGTGCCAGCGCTAGCGGGGGGGCCCGGTACAATGAGCAGTTCTTC. The encoded protein is CASASGGARYNEQFF.

The chain carries TRBV27 and TRBJ2-3, with D uncertain. The CDR3 has 13 residues. Per the germline V gene, CDR1 is MNHEY and CDR2 is SMNVEV (reference sequence). V was shortened by 0 bases and J by 4 bases, with 5 bases between the two germline ends. The CDR3 region is CASSLSAPDTQYF. As DNA, the CDR3 is TGTGCCAGCAGTTTATCGGCCCCAGATACGCAGTATTTT.

The V gene is TRBV19, the J gene TRBJ2-3; TRBD2 aligns across 14 bases. Per the germline V gene, CDR1 is LNHDA and CDR2 is SQIVND (reference sequence). Trimming removed 5 bases from V and 1 base from J; junction bases left unmatched: 8. The CDR3 loop spans 18 amino acids. This CDR3 reads CASSGGTSGGFRTDTQYF. CDR3 DNA sequence: TGTGCCAGTAGTGGCGGGACTAGCGGGGGATTCCGCACAGATACGCAGTATTTT.